These T cell receptor beta chains were read from a single sample in a study of early T cells in non-severe SARS-CoV-2 infection. In TCRdb, the 5' RACE reads were re-called with MiXCR into one record per CDR3 protein. The table shows more than 45,000 distinct CDR3 sequences, with 10% to 15% occurring only once. Sequencing was done on a sample of whole blood. The receptors originated from an adult who was a healthcare worker with PCR-confirmed SARS-CoV-2 infection or an uninfected control (not recorded which). Both conserved end residues are part of each CDR3. D genes are given only for firm matches. Not every row has a clone size; where given, it reads once, few, many or a size class.

cdr3_nt: TGCGCCAGCAGCTTGGTTACAGGGGGCACTGAAGCTTTCTTT
cdr3_aa: CASSLVTGGTEAFF
clone_size: -
j_call: TRBJ1-1
v_call: TRBV5-1
d_call: TRBD1

cdr3_nt: TGTGCCAGCAGCAATTCGGACAGGGGGGTCCAAGAGACCCAGTACTTC
cdr3_aa: CASSNSDRGVQETQYF
clone_size: few
j_call: TRBJ2-5
v_call: TRBV7-9
d_call: TRBD1

cdr3_nt: TGTGCCAGCAACGACTTGGGGGGCTCAGATACGCAGTATTTT
cdr3_aa: CASNDLGGSDTQYF
clone_size: -
j_call: TRBJ2-3
v_call: TRBV7-6
d_call: -

cdr3_nt: TGTGTCAGCAGCCAAGCACGGTCAGGGGGGTACGAGCAGTACTTC
cdr3_aa: CVSSQARSGGYEQYF
clone_size: -
j_call: TRBJ2-7
v_call: TRBV3-1
d_call: -

cdr3_nt: TGTGCCAGCAGTCGATCGACTAGCGGGTTCTACGAGCAGTACTTC
cdr3_aa: CASSRSTSGFYEQYF
clone_size: few
j_call: TRBJ2-7
v_call: TRBV7-9
d_call: TRBD2

cdr3_nt: TGCAGCGTTGAGAACACTGAAGCTTTCTTT
cdr3_aa: CSVENTEAFF
clone_size: -
j_call: TRBJ1-1
v_call: TRBV29-1
d_call: -

cdr3_nt: TGCAGTGCCAAGGGTATGGGACATCAACGCACAGATACGCAGTATTTT
cdr3_aa: CSAKGMGHQRTDTQYF
clone_size: -
j_call: TRBJ2-3
v_call: TRBV29-1
d_call: -

cdr3_nt: TGTGCCTGGAGTGTAACAGCCGAAAACACCATATATTTT
cdr3_aa: CAWSVTAENTIYF
clone_size: -
j_call: TRBJ1-3
v_call: TRBV30
d_call: -

cdr3_nt: TGTGCCAGCTCACTGGGACAGGGAAGACCTGAAGCTTTCTTT
cdr3_aa: CASSLGQGRPEAFF
clone_size: -
j_call: TRBJ1-1
v_call: TRBV18
d_call: TRBD1

cdr3_nt: TGTGCCAGCTCACACACGGACAGTACTGGAAACACCATATATTTT
cdr3_aa: CASSHTDSTGNTIYF
clone_size: few
j_call: TRBJ1-3
v_call: TRBV18
d_call: -

cdr3_nt: TGTGCCAGCAGCCAAGACCCGAACACTGAAGCTTTCTTT
cdr3_aa: CASSQDPNTEAFF
clone_size: many
j_call: TRBJ1-1
v_call: TRBV3-1
d_call: -

cdr3_nt: TGTGTCAGCAGAAAGGACAGGGCCTCCTACAATGAGCAGTTCTTC
cdr3_aa: CVSRKDRASYNEQFF
clone_size: -
j_call: TRBJ2-1
v_call: TRBV12-3/TRBV12-4
d_call: TRBD1

cdr3_nt: TGCGCCAGCAGCTTTACAGATTACTACAATGAGCAGTTCTTC
cdr3_aa: CASSFTDYYNEQFF
clone_size: -
j_call: TRBJ2-1
v_call: TRBV5-1
d_call: -

cdr3_nt: TGTGCCAGCAGCTTAGTCAGGGAATTCACCGGGGAGCTGTTTTTT
cdr3_aa: CASSLVREFTGELFF
clone_size: -
j_call: TRBJ2-2
v_call: TRBV5-4
d_call: -

cdr3_nt: TGCGCCAGCAGCCTACTAGGGGACGGGAGACACCGCAATGAGCAGTTCTTC
cdr3_aa: CASSLLGDGRHRNEQFF
clone_size: -
j_call: TRBJ2-1
v_call: TRBV4-1
d_call: -

cdr3_nt: TGTGCCAGCAGGAGAGCAGGGGGCGAGAATAATTCACCCCTCCACTTT
cdr3_aa: CASRRAGGENNSPLHF
clone_size: -
j_call: TRBJ1-6
v_call: TRBV6-4
d_call: TRBD1

cdr3_nt: TGTGCCAGCAGCCCCCCGACTAGCGGGGAAACCTACGAGCAGTACTTC
cdr3_aa: CASSPPTSGETYEQYF
clone_size: -
j_call: TRBJ2-7
v_call: TRBV13
d_call: TRBD2

cdr3_nt: TGCAGCGTTGTGTACGCGAACACCGGGGAGCTGTTTTTT
cdr3_aa: CSVVYANTGELFF
clone_size: few
j_call: TRBJ2-2
v_call: TRBV29-1
d_call: -

cdr3_nt: TGTGCCAGCAGCTTAGGACTAGAGGCAGATACGCAGTATTTT
cdr3_aa: CASSLGLEADTQYF
clone_size: -
j_call: TRBJ2-3
v_call: TRBV7-3
d_call: TRBD2

cdr3_nt: TGTGCCAGCAGCTTAGGGACGGCCCCCTTGGGGTCAGATACGCAGTATTTT
cdr3_aa: CASSLGTAPLGSDTQYF
clone_size: few
j_call: TRBJ2-3
v_call: TRBV11-2
d_call: -

cdr3_nt: TGTGCCAGCAGCTTGGGTCAACAGCCCCAGCATTTT
cdr3_aa: CASSLGQQPQHF
clone_size: many
j_call: TRBJ1-5
v_call: TRBV5-4
d_call: -

cdr3_nt: TGTGCCAGGTTGACTAGCGGGAGTCAGACCCAGTACTTC
cdr3_aa: CARLTSGSQTQYF
clone_size: few
j_call: TRBJ2-5
v_call: TRBV28
d_call: TRBD2

cdr3_nt: TGCAGTGCTAGACCTACTAGCGGTCGCTCCTACAATGAGCAGTTCTTC
cdr3_aa: CSARPTSGRSYNEQFF
clone_size: -
j_call: TRBJ2-1
v_call: TRBV20-1
d_call: TRBD2

cdr3_nt: TGTGCCAGCAGAGGGACAGGGGGAACCTACGAGCAGTACTTC
cdr3_aa: CASRGTGGTYEQYF
clone_size: -
j_call: TRBJ2-7
v_call: TRBV6-2/TRBV6-3
d_call: TRBD1